The 16 T cell receptor beta chains below were found in one sample sequenced in a study of T cell responses to AZD1222 COVID-19 vaccine. Clones were read by immunoSEQ multiplex PCR, and TCRdb kept only the in-frame ones, dropping some. This table has over 50,000 clones, about 81% appearing once. The source was peripheral blood, collected on day 0 of AZD1222 vaccination. These receptors originate from an adult in good health.

The chain's CDR3 is CAWSVGSGFNEKLFF. The CDR3 coding sequence is TGTGCCTGGAGTGTCGGTTCAGGGTTTAATGAAAAACTGTTTTTT. The genes are TRBV30 and TRBJ1-4; D is possibly TRBD1 (5 bases). CDR1 is GTSNPN and CDR2 is SVGIG in the germline V gene (reference sequence). Trimming pared 0 bases from V and 4 bases from J, leaving 12 bases between. The CDR3 is made up of 15 amino acids.

This chain joins TRBV4-2 and TRBJ1-4; D not resolved. Germline CDR1 LGHNA, CDR2 YNFKEQ. The CDR3 loop spans 15 amino acids. V was shortened by 1 base and J by 7 bases, with 13 bases between the two germline ends. The CDR3: CASSQVQSTAEKLFF. For the CDR3, the DNA is TGTGCCAGCAGCCAAGTGCAGTCCACCGCTGAAAAACTGTTTTTT.

This chain connects TRBV4-1 to TRBJ2-3, with TRBD2 identical over 8 bases. V lost 0 bases and J lost 5; bases outside the gene matches: 10. In germline, CDR1 is MGHRA, CDR2 YSYEKL. This CDR3 region has 17 residues. DNA for the CDR3: TGCGCCAGCAGCCAAGAGCCCGAGCGGGAGAGTCGAGATACGCAGTATTTT. Its protein product is CASSQEPERESRDTQYF.

The chain links TRBV5-1 to TRBJ1-6; weak D call: TRBD1 (5 bases). The CDR3 is 13 residues long. Trimming cost V 5 bases and J 10 bases, with 13 bases left between them. In germline, CDR1 is SGHRS, CDR2 YFSETQ. Here the CDR3 reads CASRQDQGSPLHF. DNA of the CDR3: TGCGCCAGCAGGCAAGATCAGGGCTCACCCCTCCACTTT.

The gene calls are TRBV5-6 and TRBJ1-6; D is unclear. The CDR3 extends over 16 amino acids. Germline CDR1 is SGHDT and CDR2 is YYEEEE. V was pared by 3 bases and J by 6 bases, with 16 bases between. Here the CDR3 DNA reads TGTGCCAGCAGCTCGACAACCACCACTCTTAATTCACCCCTCCACTTT. Encoded protein: CASSSTTTTLNSPLHF.

V is TRBV3-1 (or the pseudogene TRBV3-2) and J is TRBJ1-2; no definite D call. Per germline, CDR1 LGHDT and CDR2 YNNKEL (reference sequence). The CDR3 extends over 16 amino acids. The V gene lost 1 base and the J gene lost 1 base, with 13 bases spanning the gap. This CDR3 is CASSQVGQILNYGYTF. CDR3 coding DNA: TGTGCCAGCAGCCAAGTCGGCCAAATCCTTAACTATGGCTACACCTTC.

The rearrangement joins TRBV24-1 to TRBJ1-5; a weak D match, TRBD1 (5 bases). Germline CDR1 reads KGHDR; CDR2 reads SFDVKD. The V end was cut by 3 bases, the J end by 7 bases, with 12 bases between. This CDR3 is 14 amino acids long. The CDR3 region has the DNA TGTGCCACCAGTGATGCCCGGGGGGACCAGCCCCAGCATTTT. Its protein product is CATSDARGDQPQHF.

This clone appeared once. The chain is built from TRBV9 and TRBJ1-5; TRBD1 matches 8 bases. Trimming cost V 4 bases and J 7 bases; bases outside gene matches: 10. The CDR3 sequence is 15 residues long. Germline CDR1 SGDLS, CDR2 YYNGEE. This chain's CDR3 is CASSLKDRDDQPQHF. DNA for the CDR3: TGTGCCAGCAGCCTAAAGGACAGGGACGACCAGCCCCAGCATTTT.

The chain is built from TRBV7-2 and TRBJ2-7; D is uncertain. V shed 1 base and J shed 2 bases, with 6 bases lying between them. The CDR3 totals 13 residues. Germline V gives CDR1 SGHTA, CDR2 FQGNSA. CDR3 sequence (DNA): TGTGCCAGCAGCTTAGAGGCCCCCTACGAGCAGTACTTC. It specifies CASSLEAPYEQYF. Drawing the rest from reference TRBV7-2 and TRBJ2-7, the complete variable domain is GAGVSQSPSNKVTEKGKDVELRCDPISGHTALYWYRQSLGQGLEFLIYFQGNSAPDKSGLPSDRFSAERTGGSVSTLTIQRTQQEDSAVYLCASSLEAPYEQYFGPGTRLTVT.

Only one count was recorded for this clone. The chain couples TRBV7-2 to TRBJ1-4; D not resolved. Germline V gives CDR1 SGHTA, CDR2 FQGNSA. CDR3 size: 15 residues. V gave up 6 bases and J gave up 0 bases, with 11 bases separating them. This chain's CDR3 is CASSANLATNEKLFF. CDR3 DNA: TGTGCCAGCAGTGCTAACCTTGCAACTAATGAAAAACTGTTTTTT. The variable domain in full, completed from reference TRBV7-2 and TRBJ1-4, reads GAGVSQSPSNKVTEKGKDVELRCDPISGHTALYWYRQSLGQGLEFLIYFQGNSAPDKSGLPSDRFSAERTGGSVSTLTIQRTQQEDSAVYLCASSANLATNEKLFFGSGTQLSVL.

The chain recombines TRBV6-6 with TRBJ2-5; D unresolved. CDR1 and CDR2 from the germline V gene are MNHNY and SVGAGI (reference sequence). The CDR3 is 14 amino acids. The germline V and J ends were trimmed by 0 bases and 2 bases, with 7 bases remaining between them. CDR3 region: CASSYSSLQETQYF. For the CDR3, the DNA is TGTGCCAGCAGTTACTCGAGTTTGCAAGAGACCCAGTACTTC.

This chain connects TRBV28 to TRBJ2-7; 7 positions match TRBD2. Germline assignment: CDR1 MDHEN and CDR2 SYDVKM. The CDR3 covers 16 residues. The V gene end was trimmed by 5 bases and the J gene end by 3 bases; junction bases not matched to a gene: 13. The CDR3 nucleotides read TGTGCCAGCAGTGCCCGGGAGGACGCCCTTGTCTACGAGCAGTACTTC. Its translation: CASSAREDALVYEQYF.

The rearrangement joins TRBV28 to TRBJ2-7, with TRBD1 identical over 11 bases. Per germline, CDR1 MDHEN and CDR2 SYDVKM. The CDR3 length is 14 residues. With 6 bases clipped from V and 6 bases from J, the junction kept 7 bases outside the gene matches. CDR3 loop: CASRGADRGLEQYF. The CDR3 coding sequence is TGTGCCAGCAGGGGGGCGGACAGGGGGCTCGAGCAGTACTTC.

The rearrangement uses TRBV19 and TRBJ2-4; 13 bases match TRBD2. The CDR3 has 21 residues. Germline CDR1 reads LNHDA; CDR2 reads SQIVND (reference sequence). Unmatched junction bases numbered 16, after V lost 4 bases and J lost 1 base. CDR3 bases: TGTGCCAGTAGTACACCCTCCCGGACTAGCGGGAGTGGGGGCGCCAAAAACATTCAGTACTTC. It yields the protein CASSTPSRTSGSGGAKNIQYF.

This clone occurred once. The CDR3 nucleotides are TGCGCCAGCAGGGACCCAATAGCAGGGACTGGAAACACCATATATTTT. Translation: CASRDPIAGTGNTIYF. The rearrangement joins TRBV5-1 to TRBJ1-3; tentative D call: TRBD1 (5 bases). The V and J ends lost 5 bases and 2 bases respectively, with 17 bases between them. CDR3 size: 16 residues. Germline V gene lookup returns CDR1 SGHRS and CDR2 YFSETQ.

This chain joins TRBV11-3 and TRBJ1-4, with no clear D. V gave up 5 bases and J gave up 0 bases, with 16 bases separating them. Germline values: CDR1 SGHNT, CDR2 YENEEA. This CDR3 has 17 amino acids. The CDR3 region has the DNA TGTGCCAGCAGCCCCGGGAGCGGGAGGACAACTAATGAAAAACTGTTTTTT. It yields the protein CASSPGSGRTTNEKLFF.